This T cell receptor (beta chain) comes out of a study of blood T cells in healthy people across ages. The CDR3 contains 15 residues. In germline, CDR1 is SGHRS, CDR2 YFSETQ. The V segment lost 5 bases and the J segment 5 bases; nucleotides outside the gene matches: 6. With a J-beta primer mix and a sample-barcoded 5' primer, a second PCR ran about 7 to 12 cycles. TCRdb ran MiXCR on the 5' RACE reads and lists one entry per CDR3 protein. The sample consists of approximately 670,000 distinct CDR3 sequences, approximately 40% of them appearing once. A minimum of 5 micrograms of total RNA was extracted per sample. The study, taken as a whole, reports: Diversity estimated from one million T cells was considered an underestimate.

As regards this clonotype: Its antigen is unidentified.

V is TRBV5-1 and J is TRBJ2-5; 13 positions agree with TRBD2. Sequencing was performed on blood. The sequence was collected from a man older than 75 in good health. The CDR3 loop is CASRLAGGGSETQYF. CDR3 coding DNA: TGCGCCAGCAGACTAGCGGGAGGGGGCTCGGAGACCCAGTACTTC. The variable domain in full, with the rest retrieved from reference TRBV5-1 and TRBJ2-5, is KAGVTQTPRYLIKTRGQQVTLSCSPISGHRSVSWYQQTPGQGLQFLFEYFSETQRNKGNFPGRFSGRQFSNSRSEMNVSTLELGDSALYLCASRLAGGGSETQYFGPGTRLLVL.